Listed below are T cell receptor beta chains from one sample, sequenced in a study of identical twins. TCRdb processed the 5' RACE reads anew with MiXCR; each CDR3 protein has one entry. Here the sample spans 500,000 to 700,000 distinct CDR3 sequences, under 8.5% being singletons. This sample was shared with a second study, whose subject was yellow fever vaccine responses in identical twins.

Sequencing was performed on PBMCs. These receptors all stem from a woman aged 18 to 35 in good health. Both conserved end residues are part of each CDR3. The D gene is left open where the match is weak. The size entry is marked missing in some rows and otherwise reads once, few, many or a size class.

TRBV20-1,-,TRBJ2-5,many,CSARPLTGLPETQYF,TGCAGTGCTAGACCTCTCACAGGGCTCCCAGAGACCCAGTACTTC
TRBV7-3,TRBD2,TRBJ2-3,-,CASSPVAGGGADTQYF,TGTGCCAGCAGCCCTGTAGCGGGAGGAGGGGCAGATACGCAGTATTTT
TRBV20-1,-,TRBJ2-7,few,CSAKAGVAEQYF,TGCAGTGCTAAGGCAGGAGTAGCCGAGCAGTACTTC
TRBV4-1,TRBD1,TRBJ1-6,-,CASAEQGSKNSPLHF,TGCGCCAGCGCAGAACAGGGGTCTAAGAATTCACCCCTCCACTTT
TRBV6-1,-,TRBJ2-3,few,CASSPLGLDTQYF,TGTGCCAGCAGCCCCCTTGGGCTAGATACGCAGTATTTT
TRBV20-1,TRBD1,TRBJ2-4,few,CSALPDRGNIQYF,TGCAGTGCCCTCCCGGACAGGGGGAACATTCAGTACTTC
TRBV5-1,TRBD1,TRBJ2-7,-,CASGSGQGTYEQYF,TGCGCCAGCGGAAGCGGACAGGGCACCTACGAGCAGTACTTC
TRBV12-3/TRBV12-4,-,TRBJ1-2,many,CASSQGRNGYTF,TGTGCCAGCAGTCAGGGTAGAAATGGCTACACCTTC
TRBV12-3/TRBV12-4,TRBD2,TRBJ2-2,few,CASSFGLAGDTGELFF,TGTGCCAGCAGTTTTGGGCTAGCGGGAGATACCGGGGAGCTGTTTTTT
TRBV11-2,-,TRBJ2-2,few,CASSFGQGRRTGELFF,TGTGCCAGCAGCTTCGGGCAGGGTCGTCGGACCGGGGAGCTGTTTTTT
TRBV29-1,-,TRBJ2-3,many,CSVEEGRGAYF,TGCAGCGTTGAAGAAGGCAGGGGTGCGTATTTT
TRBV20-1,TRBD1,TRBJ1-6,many,CSASSSGGDRRNSPLHF,TGCAGTGCTAGCAGTTCGGGGGGGGACAGGCGAAATTCACCCCTCCACTTT
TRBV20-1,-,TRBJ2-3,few,CSARVTGTDTQYF,TGCAGTGCTAGAGTAACCGGCACAGATACGCAGTATTTT
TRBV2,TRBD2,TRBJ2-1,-,CASSSRTEPSGRANEQFF,TGTGCCAGCAGTAGCAGAACCGAACCTAGCGGGAGGGCCAATGAGCAGTTCTTC
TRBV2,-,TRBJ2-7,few,CASSPTGPEQYF,TGTGCCAGCAGTCCCACAGGGCCCGAGCAGTACTTC
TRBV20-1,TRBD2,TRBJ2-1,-,CSASGNRGGSYNEQFF,TGCAGTGCTAGCGGAAACCGGGGGGGCTCGTACAATGAGCAGTTCTTC
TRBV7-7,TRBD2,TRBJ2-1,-,CASSPLAGVKKFF,TGTGCCAGCAGCCCCCTGGCGGGAGTTAAGAAGTTCTTC
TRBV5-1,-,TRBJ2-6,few,CASSVTASGANVLTF,TGCGCCAGCAGCGTAACAGCCTCTGGGGCCAACGTCCTGACTTTC
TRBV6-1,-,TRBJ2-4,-,CASRVTVAKNIQYF,TGTGCCAGCAGAGTGACGGTGGCCAAAAACATTCAGTACTTC
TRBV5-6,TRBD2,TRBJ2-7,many,CASSFFLNLAGRDYEQYF,TGTGCCAGCAGCTTTTTCCTTAATTTAGCGGGACGGGACTACGAGCAGTACTTC
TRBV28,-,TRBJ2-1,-,CASTKTSSYNEQFF,TGTGCCAGCACTAAAACGAGCTCCTACAATGAGCAGTTCTTC
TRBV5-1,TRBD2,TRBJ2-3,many,CASSSQTSKKGDTQYF,TGCGCCAGCAGCTCGCAGACTAGCAAGAAGGGTGATACGCAGTATTTT
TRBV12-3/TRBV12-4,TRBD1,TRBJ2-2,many,CASRVQGENTGELFF,TGTGCCAGCAGGGTACAGGGGGAGAACACCGGGGAGCTGTTTTTT
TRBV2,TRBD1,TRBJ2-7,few,CASRNPGTGSYEQYF,TGTGCCAGCAGAAACCCCGGGACAGGCTCCTACGAGCAGTACTTC
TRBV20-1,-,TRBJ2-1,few,CSARKDLYNEQFF,TGCAGTGCCAGAAAGGACCTCTACAATGAGCAGTTCTTC
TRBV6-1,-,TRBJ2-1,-,CASSPPRASDTTNEQFF,TGTGCCAGCAGTCCCCCAAGGGCCAGCGACACCACCAATGAGCAGTTCTTC
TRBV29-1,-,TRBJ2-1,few,CSGKSGLGRGEQFF,TGCAGCGGAAAATCGGGACTCGGCAGGGGTGAGCAGTTCTTC
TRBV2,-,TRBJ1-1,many,CATGRLVDTEAFF,TGTGCCACCGGGAGACTAGTCGACACTGAAGCTTTCTTT
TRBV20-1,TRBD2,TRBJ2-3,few,CSARNPGHPGLAGGPRDTQYF,TGCAGTGCTAGAAATCCGGGACATCCGGGACTAGCGGGAGGGCCTAGAGATACGCAGTATTTT
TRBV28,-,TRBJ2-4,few,CASSLIRDSNIQYF,TGTGCCAGCAGTTTGATCAGGGATTCGAACATTCAGTACTTC
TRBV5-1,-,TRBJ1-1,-,CASSPERPGGNTEAFF,TGCGCCAGCAGCCCCGAACGACCCGGAGGGAACACTGAAGCTTTCTTT
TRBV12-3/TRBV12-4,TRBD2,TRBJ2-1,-,CASNRAGGLNEQFF,TGTGCCAGCAACCGAGCGGGGGGGCTCAATGAGCAGTTCTTC
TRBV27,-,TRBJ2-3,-,CASRRLDTQYF,TGTGCCAGCCGAAGGCTGGATACGCAGTATTTT
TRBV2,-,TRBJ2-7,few,CASTPDTSSYEQYF,TGTGCCAGCACCCCCGATACCAGCTCCTACGAGCAGTACTTC
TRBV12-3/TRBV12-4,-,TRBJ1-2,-,CASSHLKAGYTF,TGTGCCAGCAGCCATTTAAAAGCTGGCTACACCTTC
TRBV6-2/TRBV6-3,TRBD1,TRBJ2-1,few,CASSYAPDRSYNEQFF,TGTGCCAGCAGTTACGCCCCGGACAGGAGCTACAATGAGCAGTTCTTC
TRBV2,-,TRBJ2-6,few,CASSEFLSGANVLTF,TGTGCCAGCAGTGAATTTTTGTCTGGGGCCAACGTCCTGACTTTC
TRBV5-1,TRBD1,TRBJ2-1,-,CASSIGQAYNEQFF,TGCGCCAGCAGTATCGGACAGGCCTACAATGAGCAGTTCTTC
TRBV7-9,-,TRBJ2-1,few,CASSPRDFYNEQFF,TGTGCCAGCAGCCCCCGGGACTTTTACAATGAGCAGTTCTTC
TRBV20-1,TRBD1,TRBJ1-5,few,CSARDTGGPNQPQHF,TGCAGTGCTAGAGATACAGGGGGCCCAAATCAGCCCCAGCATTTT
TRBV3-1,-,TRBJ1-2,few,CASSPGRGRGGYTF,TGTGCCAGCAGCCCCGGACGGGGTCGTGGTGGCTACACCTTC
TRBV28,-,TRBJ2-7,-,CASSLSAPSYEQYF,TGTGCCAGCAGTTTATCGGCTCCCTCCTACGAGCAGTACTTC
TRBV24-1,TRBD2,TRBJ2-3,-,CATSDLHVLAGGPRFGTDTQYF,TGTGCCACCAGTGATTTGCATGTACTAGCGGGAGGGCCACGTTTCGGCACAGATACGCAGTATTTT
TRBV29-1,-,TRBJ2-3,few,CSVANGQRSDTQYF,TGCAGCGTGGCGAACGGACAGCGTTCAGATACGCAGTATTTT
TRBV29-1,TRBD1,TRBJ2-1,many,CSAGTGSYNEQFF,TGCAGCGCCGGGACAGGGTCATACAATGAGCAGTTCTTC
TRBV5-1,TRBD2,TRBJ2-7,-,CACSDSGSSYEQYF,TGCGCCTGCAGCGATAGCGGGAGCTCCTACGAGCAGTACTTC
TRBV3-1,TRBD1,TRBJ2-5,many,CASSRGQQETQYF,TGTGCCAGCAGCCGGGGACAGCAAGAGACCCAGTACTTC
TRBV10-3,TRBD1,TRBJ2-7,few,CAISFSGTGSDEQYF,TGTGCCATCAGTTTCTCCGGGACAGGCAGCGACGAGCAGTACTTC
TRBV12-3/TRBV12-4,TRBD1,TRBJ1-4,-,CASCPPGTGLATNEKLFF,TGTGCCAGCTGTCCGCCGGGGACAGGGCTTGCAACTAATGAAAAACTGTTTTTT
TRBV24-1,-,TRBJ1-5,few,CATSDWGHQPQHF,TGTGCCACCAGTGATTGGGGGCATCAGCCCCAGCATTTT
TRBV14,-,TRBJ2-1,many,CASSPRAVGEQFF,TGTGCCAGCAGCCCCCGGGCGGTGGGTGAGCAGTTCTTC
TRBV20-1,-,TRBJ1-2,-,CSARDGRTWDGYTF,TGCAGTGCTAGAGACGGGAGGACTTGGGATGGCTACACCTTC
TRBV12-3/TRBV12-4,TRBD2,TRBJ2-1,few,CASRPTSGISGNEQFF,TGTGCCAGCAGACCGACTAGCGGGATTTCCGGGAATGAGCAGTTCTTC
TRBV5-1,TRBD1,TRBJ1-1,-,CASSRGQPNTEAFF,TGCGCCAGCAGCAGGGGACAGCCGAACACTGAAGCTTTCTTT
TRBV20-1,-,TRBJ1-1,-,CSARDGGRTEAFF,TGCAGTGCTAGGGATGGAGGGCGGACTGAAGCTTTCTTT
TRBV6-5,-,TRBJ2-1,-,CASSYPLGNEQFF,TGTGCCAGCAGTTACCCACTTGGCAATGAGCAGTTCTTC
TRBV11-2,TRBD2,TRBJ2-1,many,CASSLGPGGPVYEQFF,TGTGCCAGCAGCTTAGGTCCGGGAGGGCCGGTCTATGAGCAGTTCTTC
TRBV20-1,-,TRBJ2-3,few,CSARARASSTDTQYF,TGCAGTGCTCGTGCGCGGGCCTCTAGCACAGATACGCAGTATTTT